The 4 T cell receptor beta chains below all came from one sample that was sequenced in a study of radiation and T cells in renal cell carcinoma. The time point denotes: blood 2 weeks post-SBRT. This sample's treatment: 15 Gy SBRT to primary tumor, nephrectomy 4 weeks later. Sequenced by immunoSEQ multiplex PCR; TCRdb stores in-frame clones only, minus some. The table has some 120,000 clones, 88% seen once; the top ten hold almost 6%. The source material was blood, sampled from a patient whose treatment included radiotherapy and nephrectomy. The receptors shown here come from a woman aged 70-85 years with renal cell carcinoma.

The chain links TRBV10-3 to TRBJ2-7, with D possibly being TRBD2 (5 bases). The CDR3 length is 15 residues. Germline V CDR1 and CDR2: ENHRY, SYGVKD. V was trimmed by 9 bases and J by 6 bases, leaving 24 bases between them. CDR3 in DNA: TGTGCCATAACGTCAATGGACTCGTTTGGTGGCGAGCAGTACTTC. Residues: CAITSMDSFGGEQYF.

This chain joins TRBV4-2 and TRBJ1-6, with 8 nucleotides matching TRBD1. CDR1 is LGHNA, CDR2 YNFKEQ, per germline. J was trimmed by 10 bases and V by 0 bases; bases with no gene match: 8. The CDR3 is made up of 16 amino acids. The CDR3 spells CASSQDPDRVGSPLHF. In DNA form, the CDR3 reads TGTGCCAGCAGCCAAGATCCGGACAGGGTAGGCTCACCCCTCCACTTT.

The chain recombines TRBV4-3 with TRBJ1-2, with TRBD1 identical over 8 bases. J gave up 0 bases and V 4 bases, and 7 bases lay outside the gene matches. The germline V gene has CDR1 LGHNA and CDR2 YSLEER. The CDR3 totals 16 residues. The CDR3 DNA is TGCGCCAGCAGCCGCACAGGACAGGGATCTAACTATGGCTACACCTTC. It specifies CASSRTGQGSNYGYTF.

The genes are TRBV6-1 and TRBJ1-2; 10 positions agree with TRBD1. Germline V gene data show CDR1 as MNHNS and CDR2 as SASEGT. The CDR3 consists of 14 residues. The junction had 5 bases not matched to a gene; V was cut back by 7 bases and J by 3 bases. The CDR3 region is CASNLGQGHYGYTF. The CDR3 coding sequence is TGTGCCAGCAATCTGGGACAGGGGCACTATGGCTACACCTTC.